The text below deals with one T cell receptor beta chain. The antigen is unknown. The CDR3 has 14 amino acids. The germline CDR1 and CDR2 sequences are SEHNR and FQNEAQ (reference sequence). The data originate from a study of blood T cells in healthy people across ages. Study-wide points: Among T cells, TCR beta diversity per million cells dropped roughly linearly as age rose.

With a J-beta primer mix and a sample-barcoded 5' primer, a second PCR ran about 7 to 12 cycles. MiXCR, run by TCRdb on the 5' RACE reads, gives a single entry per CDR3 protein. The table has 730,000 or so distinct CDR3 sequences, around two fifths seen once. Donors were systemically healthy Caucasian individuals from Russia aged about 6 to 95 years. Sequenced input: blood. The origin of this receptor is a man at least 80 years old in good health. The rearrangement joins TRBV7-9 to TRBJ2-4; the D call may be TRBD1 or TRBD2 (5 bases each). The J call is in doubt because the DNA end fits TRBJ2-7 better. CDR3 region: CASSLWDGTYEQYF. The CDR3, as DNA: TGTGCCAGCAGCCTCTGGGACGGAACCTACGAGCAGTACTTC.